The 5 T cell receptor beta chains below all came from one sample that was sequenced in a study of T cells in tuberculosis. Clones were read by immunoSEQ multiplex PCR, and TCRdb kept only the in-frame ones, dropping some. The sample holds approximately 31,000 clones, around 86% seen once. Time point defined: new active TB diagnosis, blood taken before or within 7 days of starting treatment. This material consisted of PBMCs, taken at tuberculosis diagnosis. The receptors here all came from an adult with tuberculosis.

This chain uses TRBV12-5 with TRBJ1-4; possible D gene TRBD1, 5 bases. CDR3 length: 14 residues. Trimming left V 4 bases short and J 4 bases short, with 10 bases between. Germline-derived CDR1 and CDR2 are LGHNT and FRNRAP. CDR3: CASGSGDSNEKLFF. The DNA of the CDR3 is TGTGCTAGTGGTTCGGGCGACAGTAATGAAAAACTGTTTTTT.

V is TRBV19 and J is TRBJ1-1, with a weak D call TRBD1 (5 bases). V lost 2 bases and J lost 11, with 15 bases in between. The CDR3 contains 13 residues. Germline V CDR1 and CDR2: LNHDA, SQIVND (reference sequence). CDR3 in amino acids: CASSIKGSGDAFF. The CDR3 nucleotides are TGTGCCAGTAGTATAAAGGGATCGGGGGACGCTTTCTTT.

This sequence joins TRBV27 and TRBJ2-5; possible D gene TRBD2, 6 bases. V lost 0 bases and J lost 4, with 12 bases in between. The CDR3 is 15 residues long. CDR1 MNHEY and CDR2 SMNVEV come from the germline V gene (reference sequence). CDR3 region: CASSLSLAGRETQYF. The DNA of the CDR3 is TGTGCCAGCAGTTTATCGCTCGCGGGGAGAGAGACCCAGTACTTC.

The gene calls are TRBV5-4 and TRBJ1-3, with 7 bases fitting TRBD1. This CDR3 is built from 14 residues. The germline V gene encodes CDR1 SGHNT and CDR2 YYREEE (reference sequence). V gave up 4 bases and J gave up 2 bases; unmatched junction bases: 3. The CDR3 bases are TGTGCCAGCAGCCCCGACAGGGCTGGAAACACCATATATTTT. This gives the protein CASSPDRAGNTIYF.

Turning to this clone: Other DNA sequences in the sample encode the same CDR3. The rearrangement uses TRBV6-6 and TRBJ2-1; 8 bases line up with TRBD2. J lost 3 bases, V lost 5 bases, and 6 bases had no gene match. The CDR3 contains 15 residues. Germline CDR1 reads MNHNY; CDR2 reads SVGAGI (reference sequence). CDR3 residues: CASSKGLAVYNEQFF. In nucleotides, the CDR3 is TGTGCCAGCAGTAAAGGACTAGCAGTCTACAATGAGCAGTTCTTC.